Sequencing of this T cell receptor beta chain was carried out in a study of blood T cell repertoires in COVID-19. Study-wide background: Samples representing acute and convalescent COVID-19 were sourced from the United States, Italy and Spain.

Germline V gene lookup returns CDR1 MNHNY and CDR2 SVGAGI (reference sequence). The CDR3 covers 13 residues. V trimming: 6 bases; J trimming: 4 bases; junction bases outside the gene matches: 4. In the authors' methods: Nucleated cell counts were estimated from reference gene primer amplification. Only in-frame clones appear in the TCRdb table, and some are missing; sequencing was by immunoSEQ multiplex PCR. V, J and clone size are taken as reported in that table, and D and trimming were inferred from the DNA itself. This sample has fewer than 150,000 clones, with 75% to 90% found just once. Individuals aged roughly 18 to 95 years were recruited from fewer than 25 US areas. Each participant's cohort was designated according to participant-reported clinical history.

The specimen sequenced was PBMCs or T cells enriched from blood (not recorded which). The clonotype originates from a man in his thirties or forties who had recovered from COVID-19. The V gene is TRBV6-6, the J gene TRBJ2-5, with 8 bases lining up with TRBD1. The CDR3: CASRQGVRETQYF. The CDR3 DNA follows: TGTGCCAGCAGACAGGGGGTTAGAGAGACCCAGTACTTC.